The 15 T cell receptor beta chains given below trace back to one sample, sequenced in a study of blood T cell repertoires in COVID-19. Sequenced by immunoSEQ multiplex PCR; TCRdb stores in-frame clones only, minus some. The sample yields some 83,000 clones, about two thirds seen once. Sequencing used peripheral blood. Receptors originate from a woman of 80 years or more with acute or convalescent COVID-19.

The V call is TRBV11-2, the J call TRBJ2-3; weak D call: TRBD2 (5 bases). V lost 3 bases and J lost 8, with 18 bases in between. Germline V CDR1 and CDR2: SGHAT, FQNNGV. This CDR3 has 15 residues. CDR3 sequence reads: CASSFERLRSSTQYF. CDR3 DNA: TGTGCCAGCAGCTTCGAAAGACTAAGATCGAGTACGCAGTATTTT.

The chain uses TRBV30 and TRBJ1-4; TRBD1 matches 8 bases. CDR3 length: 14 residues. J gave up 6 bases and V 3 bases, and 6 bases lay outside the gene matches. Per the germline V gene, CDR1 is GTSNPN and CDR2 is SVGIG (reference sequence). Written as DNA, the CDR3 is TGTGCCTGGAGAAACCCGACAGGGGATGAAAAACTGTTTTTT. Protein product: CAWRNPTGDEKLFF.

The chain carries TRBV4-1 and TRBJ1-2; D perhaps matches TRBD1 (6 bases). The V end was cut by 1 base, the J end by 3 bases, with 15 bases between. This CDR3 spans 16 amino acids. From germline, CDR1 is MGHRA and CDR2 YSYEKL. This CDR3 is CASSQGRGGQDYGYTF. Written as DNA, the CDR3 is TGCGCCAGCAGCCAAGGTCGGGGGGGGCAGGACTATGGCTACACCTTC.

The genes are TRBV20-1 and TRBJ2-7, with TRBD2 matching 9 bases. Trimming cost V 3 bases and J 2 bases; bases outside gene matches: 5. Germline values: CDR1 DFQATT, CDR2 SNEGSKA (reference sequence). This CDR3 comprises 14 residues. CDR3 coding DNA: TGCAGTGCTAGTGCAGCGGGGGGCCCCTACGAGCAGTACTTC. It specifies CSASAAGGPYEQYF.

The chain carries TRBV4-1 and TRBJ1-4; no definite D call. V lost 1 base and J lost 6, with 12 bases in between. The CDR3 sequence is 15 residues long. In germline, CDR1 is MGHRA, CDR2 YSYEKL. The DNA of the CDR3 is TGCGCCAGCAGCCAAGTAGAGGAGGCGTATGAAAAACTGTTTTTT. This gives the protein CASSQVEEAYEKLFF.

The V and J genes are TRBV7-2 and TRBJ1-1; unclear D gene. The CDR3 has 14 amino acids. V lost 2 bases and J lost 8, with 15 bases in between. Germline values: CDR1 SGHTA, CDR2 FQGNSA. Written as DNA, the CDR3 is TGTGCCAGCAGCTTATTTCTTGAGGAGGGAGAAGCTTTCTTT. It translates to CASSLFLEEGEAFF.

Ten or more counts support this clone. The J gene is TRBJ2-5, the V gene TRBV5-4; TRBD2 matches at 9 bases. V was clipped by 2 bases and J by 1 base; unmatched bases: 6. CDR1 SGHNT and CDR2 YYREEE come from the germline V gene (reference sequence). This CDR3 spans 16 amino acids. The CDR3 bases are TGTGCCAGCAGCTTTAAAGCGGGGGGCGGCCAAGAGACCCAGTACTTC. It codes for CASSFKAGGGQETQYF.

J is TRBJ1-6 and V is TRBV19; no clear D gene. This CDR3 is built from 13 residues. Per the germline V gene, CDR1 is LNHDA and CDR2 is SQIVND (reference sequence). V was shortened by 1 base and J by 8 bases, with 6 bases between the two germline ends. CDR3 nucleotides: TGTGCCAGTAGTATAGCTGAGGATTCACCCCTCCACTTT. Its translation: CASSIAEDSPLHF.

This clone came up a few times. The CDR3 DNA follows: TGTGCCAGCAGCCAAGGAACGGGGTACACTGAAGCTTTCTTT. Translation gives CASSQGTGYTEAFF. This chain joins TRBV3-1 (or the pseudogene TRBV3-2) and TRBJ1-1; D uncertain. Trimming removed 1 base at V and 3 bases at J, with 9 bases between. CDR1 and CDR2 (germline): LGHDT, YNNKEL (reference sequence). The CDR3 sequence is 14 residues long.

The genes are TRBV29-1 and TRBJ2-2, with TRBD2 matching over 9 bases. Germline CDR1 and CDR2: SQVTM and ANQGSEA. CDR3 length: 15 amino acids. V shed 6 bases, J shed 1 base, and the junction held 6 bases outside the gene matches. As DNA, the CDR3 is TGCAGCGTCTTAAAAGCGGGGGGGAACACCGGGGAGCTGTTTTTT. Amino acids: CSVLKAGGNTGELFF.

The chain is built from TRBV13 and TRBJ2-3; 7 nucleotides match TRBD2. CDR3 length equals 16 residues. V lost 7 bases to trimming and J lost 1 base; unmatched junction nucleotides: 11. Germline-derived CDR1 and CDR2 are PRHDT and FYEKMQ (reference sequence). The CDR3 coding sequence is TGTGCCAGCAACCCTTCTAGGGCGGGGGGCACAGATACGCAGTATTTT. Its translation is CASNPSRAGGTDTQYF.

The chain links TRBV18 to TRBJ1-3, with 7 bases fitting TRBD1. The CDR3 consists of 14 residues. V lost 4 bases and J lost 4; bases outside the gene matches: 4. CDR1 and CDR2 (germline): KGHSH, LQKENI. The CDR3: CASSHDRDGNTIYF. The DNA of the CDR3 is TGTGCCAGCTCACATGACAGGGACGGAAACACCATATATTTT.

This clone was observed a handful of times. The chain links TRBV21-1 to TRBJ1-6; no check of the table's D call, TRBD1, against the DNA was made. TRBV21-1 is given as a pseudogene. The CDR3 consists of 18 residues. CDR3 in amino acids: CASSKVSRDNSYNSPLHF. The CDR3 nucleotides are TGTGCCAGCAGCAAAGTATCCCGGGACAACTCCTATAATTCACCCCTCCACTTT.

The genes are TRBV5-1 and TRBJ2-7, with TRBD2 as a possible D gene (5 bases). The germline CDR1 and CDR2 sequences are SGHRS and YFSETQ. The CDR3 has 14 amino acids. V shed 4 bases and J shed 4 bases, with 15 bases lying between them. The CDR3 protein is CASSRTSSRYEQYF. The CDR3 DNA follows: TGCGCCAGCAGCCGGACTTCCAGCAGGTACGAGCAGTACTTC.

This clone was detected only a few times. The rearrangement links TRBV12-2 to TRBJ2-7; the D call TRBD1 from the table was never checked on the DNA. TRBV12-2 is shown as a pseudogene. The CDR3 loop spans 15 amino acids. The CDR3 sequence: CASRKDRVIAYEQYF. CDR3 DNA sequence: TGTGCAAGTCGCAAGGACAGGGTAATAGCCTACGAGCAGTACTTC.